This T cell receptor (beta chain) was recovered during a study of T cell clones after liver transplantation. Study-level background: In this trial, immunosuppression withdrawal was attempted within 2 years of liver transplant. Tolerance: complete withdrawal held at least one year, liver enzymes staying within twice normal. Study outcomes and limitations: Compared with third party-reactive sequences, donor-reactive ones declined more, independent of withdrawal success.

Only in-frame clones appear in the TCRdb table, and some are missing; sequencing was by immunoSEQ multiplex PCR. The table lists some 80,000 clones, around 84% of them singletons. The CDR3 totals 16 residues. Germline V gene data show CDR1 as SGHRS and CDR2 as YFSETQ. Trimming took 4 bases from V and 3 from J, leaving 20 bases between them. As to this clone: Antigen specificity is unknown.

Sorting of unstimulated PBMCs yielded separate CD3+CD4+ and CD3+CD8+ fractions. The sequence was obtained from a human patient who received a liver transplant. These T cells may partly come from the graft donor. The chain joins TRBV5-1 to TRBJ2-7; D is perhaps TRBD1 (6 bases). Material: CD4+ T cells from blood, obtained around 50 months after liver transplant. The CDR3 DNA follows: TGCGCCAGCAGCCCGAGTCTTAGCAGGGGCGGCTACGAGCAGTACTTC. Protein sequence: CASSPSLSRGGYEQYF.